This TCR beta chain stems from a study of T-cell reconstitution after alpha-beta-depleted transplantation in children. TCRbeta library preparation incorporated unique molecular identifiers. TCRdb re-analysed the PCR reads in MiXCR, keeping a single row per CDR3 protein. The sample lists fewer than 1 million distinct CDR3 sequences, about 16% seen once, with approximately 5% in the top ten. Study findings and constraints: Where some patients showed high TCRbeta diversity at day 60, it came from recipient T cells and thymic progenitors that had survived.

A note on this clonotype: Antigen: not known.

The input for sequencing was PBMCs, mostly from graft donor cells, taken 360 days after TCRalphabeta/CD19-depleted stem cell transplant. This receptor was taken from a male patient younger than 18 who had a stem cell transplant for acute lymphoblastic leukemia, so the T cells may come from the graft donor.

CDR3 DNA: TGTGCCAGCAGCCCTCCCCGACTAGCGGGAGCCTACGAGCAGTACTTC. It specifies CASSPPRLAGAYEQYF. The chain carries TRBV7-2 and TRBJ2-7; 12 nucleotides line up with TRBD2. The CDR3 is 16 amino acids. V shed 5 bases and J 2 bases; nucleotides not matched to a gene: 7. In germline, CDR1 is SGHTA, CDR2 FQGNSA.